This TCR beta chain was identified during a study of cytomegalovirus exposure and HLA in healthy donors. From the 120-subject validation cohort, which was separate from the approximately 700-subject first cohort, the donors were drawn. The CDR3 has 14 residues. V shed 3 bases and J shed 5 bases, with 10 bases lying between them. Germline loops: CDR1 LNHDA, CDR2 SQIVND (reference sequence). Assay: immunoSEQ multiplex PCR; the TCRdb copy retains only in-frame clones and omits some. Of fewer than 400,000 clones listed, approximately 90% are singletons. The source is a woman aged 18-30 years in good health and CMV-seronegative. This chain links TRBV19 with TRBJ2-2; D might be TRBD1 (5 bases). The sequenced sample consisted of PBMCs. CDR3 coding DNA: TGTGCCAGTAGTATCCAGGGTTTGACCGGGGAGCTGTTTTTT. Protein product: CASSIQGLTGELFF.